This T cell receptor (beta chain) is drawn from a study of blood T cells in healthy people across ages. This CDR3 spans 10 amino acids. V lost 4 bases, J lost 10 bases, and 10 bases lay in between. CDR1 is SQVTM and CDR2 is ANQGSEA in the germline V gene. In this sample, this clonotype turned up a few times. No antigen is known for it. Study conclusions and caveats: Those diversity estimates obtained from one million T cells were thought to be underestimates. Per million T cells, TCR beta diversity dropped about linearly as age rose.

The second PCR ran about 6 to 12 cycles with a sample-barcoded 5' primer and J-beta primers. Samples each returned at least 2.5 million CDR3-containing paired-end reads. TCRdb used MiXCR to reprocess the 5' RACE reads, holding one entry per CDR3 protein. The table has fewer than 2,000,000 distinct CDR3 sequences, roughly 30% seen once. The rearrangement uses TRBV29-1 and TRBJ1-1; no firm D call. Source material: blood. This clonotype originated in a woman in her 30s in good health. The CDR3 DNA reads as TGCAGCGTTGTATCCACGGTAGCTTTCTTT. It encodes CSVVSTVAFF.